This is a list of T cell receptor beta chains from one sample in a study of blood T cells in healthy people across ages. Each CDR3 protein is one row after TCRdb ran MiXCR on the 5' RACE reads. The sample records roughly 2 million distinct CDR3 sequences, 49% being singletons. Material for sequencing was blood. The receptors were sampled from a woman aged 40 to 49 in good health. Each CDR3 is given with its conserved first and last residue. D genes are given only for firm matches. The listing skips clone size in some rows; elsewhere it reads once, few, many or a size class.

v_gene	j_gene	d_gene	abundance	CDR3nt	CDR3aa
TRBV29-1	TRBJ2-1	TRBD1	.	TGCAGCGCTCCGGACAGGGCGGGAAATGAGCAGTTCTTC	CSAPDRAGNEQFF
TRBV7-9	TRBJ2-1	.	few	TGTGCCAGCAGCGGGGGGGCGGAACTCCAGCAGTTCTTC	CASSGGAELQQFF
TRBV19	TRBJ1-6	.	.	TGTGCCAGTAGTATTGGTGCAGGAAATAATTCACCCCTCCACTTT	CASSIGAGNNSPLHF
TRBV3-1	TRBJ2-7	TRBD1	.	TGTGCCAGCGGCCAAGCCGCCGACAGGGCCCACGAGCAGTACTTC	CASGQAADRAHEQYF
TRBV6-2/TRBV6-3	TRBJ1-4	TRBD1	.	TGTGCCAGCGAGACAGGGATGGCTAATGAAAAACTGTTTTTT	CASETGMANEKLFF
TRBV20-1	TRBJ1-2	.	few	TGCAGTGCTAGAGATGAGGGAGGCTATGGCTACACCTTC	CSARDEGGYGYTF
TRBV2	TRBJ2-5	.	.	TGTGCCAGCAGTGGGCTCCGGGTGGAGACCCAGTACTTC	CASSGLRVETQYF
TRBV4-2	TRBJ2-5	.	few	TGTGCCAGCAGCCCTGTAGAAGAGGGAGGCCTAGAGACCCAGTACTTC	CASSPVEEGGLETQYF
TRBV6-2/TRBV6-3	TRBJ1-2	TRBD1	.	TGTGCCAGCAGTATCGGTATCGCAGGGGGTCGTCCCGGTAACTATGGCTACACCTTC	CASSIGIAGGRPGNYGYTF
TRBV20-1	TRBJ2-7	TRBD1	few	TGCAGTGTTAAGGGACAGGGTTCTTACGAGCAGTACTTC	CSVKGQGSYEQYF
TRBV6-2/TRBV6-3	TRBJ2-5	.	.	TGTGCCAGCAGTCAGCTAGAAGGGCCACAAGAGACCCAGTACTTC	CASSQLEGPQETQYF
TRBV11-2	TRBJ2-3	TRBD2	.	TGTGCCAGCAGCTCAAACTTGGGACTAGCGGGCACAGATACGCAGTATTTT	CASSSNLGLAGTDTQYF
TRBV20-1	TRBJ2-1	TRBD1	.	TGCAGTGCTTTGGACAGGGGAAACTCCTACAATGAGCAGTTCTTC	CSALDRGNSYNEQFF
TRBV7-9	TRBJ2-7	.	few	TGTGCCAGCAGCTTAGTGGGAGGGGGACTAAGCTCCTACGAGCAGTACTTC	CASSLVGGGLSSYEQYF
TRBV15	TRBJ2-7	.	few	TGTGCCACCAGCAGAGTAAAAGGACTACAGGGCTCCAACGAGCAGTACTTC	CATSRVKGLQGSNEQYF
TRBV9	TRBJ1-2	.	.	TGTGCCAGCAGCGTAACGGGGTCAGGTTCTGGCTACACCTTC	CASSVTGSGSGYTF
TRBV5-1	TRBJ2-7	.	once	TGCGCCAGCAGCTTGGCCGGAACAGGGTCTACCTACGAGCAGTACTTC	CASSLAGTGSTYEQYF
TRBV4-3	TRBJ2-7	.	.	TGCGCCAGCAGCCAAGCTGAACTGGGGCTCTACGAGCAGTACTTC	CASSQAELGLYEQYF
TRBV6-2/TRBV6-3	TRBJ2-7	TRBD1	.	TGTGCCAGCAGTTCGACAGGGCTAATCGGGGAGCAGTACTTC	CASSSTGLIGEQYF
TRBV4-3	TRBJ1-1	TRBD1	.	TGCGCCAGCAGCCAGGAGGGACAGGGGAGGACTGAAGCTTTCTTT	CASSQEGQGRTEAFF
TRBV20-1	TRBJ2-7	.	.	TGCAGTGCTAGAGGAACGATACAGGGCAAAAGCTCCTACGAGCAGTACTTC	CSARGTIQGKSSYEQYF